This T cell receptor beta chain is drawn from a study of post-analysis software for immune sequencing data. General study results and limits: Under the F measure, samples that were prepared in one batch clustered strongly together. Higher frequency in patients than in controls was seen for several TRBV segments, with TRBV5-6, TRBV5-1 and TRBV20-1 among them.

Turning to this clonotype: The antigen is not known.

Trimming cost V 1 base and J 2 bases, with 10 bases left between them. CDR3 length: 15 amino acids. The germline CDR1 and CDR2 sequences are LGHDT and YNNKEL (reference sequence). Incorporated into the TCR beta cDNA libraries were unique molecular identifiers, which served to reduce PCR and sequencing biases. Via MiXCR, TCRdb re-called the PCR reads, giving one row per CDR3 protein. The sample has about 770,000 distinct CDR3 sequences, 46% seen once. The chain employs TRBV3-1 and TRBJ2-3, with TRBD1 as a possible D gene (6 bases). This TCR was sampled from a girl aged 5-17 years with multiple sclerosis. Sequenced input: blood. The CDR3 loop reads CASSQVGGNTDTQYF. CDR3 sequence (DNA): TGTGCCAGCAGCCAAGTTGGGGGCAACACAGATACGCAGTATTTT.